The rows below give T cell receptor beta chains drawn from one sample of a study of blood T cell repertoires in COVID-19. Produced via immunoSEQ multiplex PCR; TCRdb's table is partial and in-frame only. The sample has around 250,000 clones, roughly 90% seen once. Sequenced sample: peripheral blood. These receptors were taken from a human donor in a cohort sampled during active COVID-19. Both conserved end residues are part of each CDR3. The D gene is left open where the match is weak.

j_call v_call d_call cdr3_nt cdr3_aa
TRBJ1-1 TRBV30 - TGTGCCTGGAGTGTACTGGAGGGAACTGAAGCTTTCTTT CAWSVLEGTEAFF
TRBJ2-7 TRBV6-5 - TGTGCCAGCAGTTACGGGGCCGAGCAGTACTTC CASSYGAEQYF
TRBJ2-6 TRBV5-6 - TGTGCCAGCAGCTTGGGACAGCCCTCTGGGGCCAACGTCCTGACTTTC CASSLGQPSGANVLTF
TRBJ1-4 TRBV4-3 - TGCGCCAGCAGCCCCGGGCGGGGAGAAAAACTGTTTTTT CASSPGRGEKLFF
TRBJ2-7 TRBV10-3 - TGTGCCATCAGTGAGCTGGACAGCACCTACGAGCAGTACTTC CAISELDSTYEQYF
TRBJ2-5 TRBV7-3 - TGTGCCAGCAGCCAAGCGAGGGAAGAGACCCAGTACTTC CASSQAREETQYF
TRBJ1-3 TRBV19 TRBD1 TGTGCCAGTAGACAGGGGGACAACTCTGGAAACACCATATATTTT CASRQGDNSGNTIYF
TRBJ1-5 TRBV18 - TGTGCCAGCTCACCACGGTCAGCGGGGCAGCCCCAGCATTTT CASSPRSAGQPQHF
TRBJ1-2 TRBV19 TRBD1 TGTGCCAGTAGGGGACAGGGGGCAGGTGGCTACACCTTC CASRGQGAGGYTF
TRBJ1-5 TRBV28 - TGTGCCAGCACCCCTTGGACAAATCAGCCCCAGCATTTT CASTPWTNQPQHF
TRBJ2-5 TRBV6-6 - TGTGCCAGCAGTTACAGAGGGATCGGAGAGACCCAGTACTTC CASSYRGIGETQYF
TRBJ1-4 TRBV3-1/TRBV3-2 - TGTGCCAGCAGCCAAGTGGGGGGGCCAACTAATGAAAAACTGTTTTTT CASSQVGGPTNEKLFF
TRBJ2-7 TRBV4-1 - TGCGCCAGCAGCCAACGGGGACTCAGCTACGAGCAGTACTTC CASSQRGLSYEQYF